The source of this TCR beta chain is a study of shared clonotypes between healthy human individuals. The test was conducted at deep level. Sequenced by immunoSEQ multiplex PCR; TCRdb stores in-frame clones only, minus some. The sample yields 650,000 to 800,000 clones, 72% seen once. The sequenced sample consisted of memory CD4+ T cells sorted from blood. Stated subset: CD45RA-negative fraction. The receptor was derived from a woman aged 25 to 39 in good health.

CDR3 bases: TGTGCCAGCAGTGAGGGCGGGGATTATTTATCTGGCTACACCTTC. It translates to CASSEGGDYLSGYTF. The rearrangement joins TRBV25-1 to TRBJ1-2, with D unclear. The V gene lost 3 bases and the J gene lost 7 bases, with 18 bases spanning the gap. The CDR3 has 15 amino acids. Per germline, CDR1 MGHDK and CDR2 SYGVNS.